These 27 T cell receptor beta chains were sequenced from one sample in a study of shared clonotypes between healthy human individuals. Clones were sequenced by immunoSEQ multiplex PCR, and TCRdb holds only the in-frame ones, with some missing. In the table there are 2,500,000 or so clones, more than 90% of which are singletons. The material sequenced was naive CD4+ T cells sorted from blood. Subset meaning: CD45RA+ positively selected. These receptors were collected from a man between 18 and 35 years old in good health.

This chain uses TRBV27 with TRBJ2-7; D might be TRBD2 (6 bases). This CDR3 has 16 residues. The V end was cut by 0 bases, the J end by 6 bases, with 18 bases between. The germline V gene encodes CDR1 MNHEY and CDR2 SMNVEV (reference sequence). Here the CDR3 reads CASSLSWSKGRTEQYF. In DNA form, the CDR3 reads TGTGCCAGCAGTTTATCTTGGAGTAAAGGGAGGACCGAGCAGTACTTC.

The chain is built from TRBV30 and TRBJ2-3, with no clear D. Trimming left V 2 bases short and J 0 bases short, with 15 bases between. The CDR3 runs 16 residues. The germline V gene has CDR1 GTSNPN and CDR2 SVGIG (reference sequence). The CDR3 region is CAWSPPGTLSTDTQYF. DNA of the CDR3: TGTGCCTGGAGTCCCCCGGGTACTCTTAGCACAGATACGCAGTATTTT.

In DNA form, the CDR3 reads TGTGCCAGCAGTTCTCCCGGCGGGGGCGTCTCTGGGGCCAACGTCCTGACTTTC. Translating it yields CASSSPGGGVSGANVLTF. V usage is TRBV28 and J usage is TRBJ2-6; D might be TRBD2 (7 bases). The CDR3 extends over 18 amino acids. Germline lookup yields CDR1 MDHEN and CDR2 SYDVKM. V lost 4 bases, J lost 0 bases, and 16 bases lay in between.

The chain has TRBV7-2 and TRBJ1-1; D possibly corresponds to TRBD1 (6 bases). V dropped 3 bases and J dropped 11 bases, with 10 bases sitting between them. CDR1 is SGHTA and CDR2 is FQGNSA in the germline V gene. The CDR3 contains 11 residues. Here the CDR3 DNA reads TGTGCCAGCAGCTTCGCAGGGGTGGCTTTCTTT. It is translated as CASSFAGVAFF.

The chain joins TRBV5-1 to TRBJ2-7; TRBD2 aligns across 9 bases. The V gene's germline CDR1 is SGHRS and CDR2 YFSETQ. V was pared by 3 bases and J by 7 bases, with 8 bases of the junction left unmatched. There are 14 residues in the CDR3. CDR3 residues: CASSSVAGVREQYF. CDR3 nucleotides: TGCGCCAGCAGCTCGGTAGCGGGAGTGCGTGAGCAGTACTTC.

Of note for this clone: This same CDR3 is encoded by further DNA sequences in the sample. V usage is TRBV7-2 and J usage is TRBJ2-7; TRBD1 might be the D (6 bases). The V gene lost 1 base and the J gene lost 6 bases, with 13 bases spanning the gap. Germline V gives CDR1 SGHTA, CDR2 FQGNSA. This CDR3 has 14 residues. CDR3 protein: CASSLGRQGREQYF. The DNA of the CDR3 is TGTGCCAGCAGCTTAGGGAGGCAGGGGCGCGAGCAGTACTTC.

This clone was observed a single time. The CDR3 nucleotides are TGTGCCAGCAGCTCAGACACCTGGGGCTCCTACGAGCAGTACTTC. This codes for CASSSDTWGSYEQYF. The J gene is TRBJ2-7, the V gene TRBV5-8, with D unresolved. Germline-derived CDR1 and CDR2 are SGHTS and YDEGEE. CDR3 length equals 15 residues. Trimming took 3 bases from V and 0 from J, leaving 13 bases between them. Supplemented by reference TRBV5-8 and TRBJ2-7, the full variable domain reads EAGVTQSPTHLIKTRGQQATLRCSPISGHTSVYWYQQALGLGLQFLLWYDEGEERNRGNFPPRFSGRQFPNYSSELNVNALELEDSALYLCASSSDTWGSYEQYFGPGTRLTVT.

The chain employs TRBV7-2 and TRBJ2-7; D is unresolved. This CDR3 region has 14 residues. Germline values: CDR1 SGHTA, CDR2 FQGNSA. The V end was cut by 0 bases, the J end by 5 bases, with 11 bases between. CDR3 sequence: CASSLAGPLHEQYF. Written as DNA, the CDR3 is TGTGCCAGCAGCTTAGCAGGGCCCCTCCACGAGCAGTACTTC.

This chain joins TRBV9 and TRBJ2-2; 7 positions match TRBD2. The CDR3 loop spans 18 amino acids. V shed 3 bases and J 5 bases; nucleotides not matched to a gene: 16. The germline gives CDR1 SGDLS, CDR2 YYNGEE. The CDR3 DNA is TGTGCCAGCAGCGAGGCCGGCGGTCTAGCGGTGGGTACCGGGGAGCTGTTTTTT. Amino acid sequence: CASSEAGGLAVGTGELFF.

The V call is TRBV5-1, the J call TRBJ2-7; TRBD1 is a possible D gene (6 bases). This CDR3 comprises 14 residues. Trimming pared 0 bases from V and 6 bases from J, leaving 13 bases between. Germline CDR1 reads SGHRS; CDR2 reads YFSETQ. The CDR3 loop is CASSLEGGKAEQYF. The CDR3 nucleotides are TGCGCCAGCAGCTTGGAAGGGGGAAAGGCCGAGCAGTACTTC.

The chain uses TRBV5-1 and TRBJ2-1; the D gene could be TRBD1 or TRBD2 (5 bases each). Trimming removed 2 bases at V and 8 bases at J, with 20 bases between. The germline V gene has CDR1 SGHRS and CDR2 YFSETQ. The CDR3 covers 16 residues. CDR3 DNA: TGCGCCAGCAGCTTCCCGAGAGGGCAGGGTGACGATGAGCAGTTCTTC. Translation: CASSFPRGQGDDEQFF.

The J gene is TRBJ2-7, the V gene TRBV25-1, with 9 bases lining up with TRBD2. The V and J ends lost 0 bases and 2 bases, in that order; junction bases with no gene match: 2. Germline CDR1 and CDR2: MGHDK and SYGVNS. The CDR3 has 15 residues. The chain's CDR3 is CASSEYLAGTYEQYF. The DNA of the CDR3 is TGTGCCAGCAGTGAATATCTAGCGGGGACCTACGAGCAGTACTTC.

This clone was detected only once. CDR3 sequence: CASSTRDTGYTF. In nucleotides, the CDR3 is TGTGCCAGTAGTACCCGGGACACTGGCTACACCTTC. The chain joins TRBV19 to TRBJ1-2; D is perhaps TRBD1 (6 bases). Germline V gene lookup returns CDR1 LNHDA and CDR2 SQIVND (reference sequence). This CDR3 is 12 amino acids long. Trimming pared 4 bases from V and 7 bases from J, leaving 10 bases between.

The rearrangement uses TRBV2 and TRBJ2-7, with 9 bases that match TRBD1. This CDR3 comprises 17 residues. The J segment lost 2 bases and the V segment lost 7 bases, leaving 15 bases of the junction unmatched. Germline CDR1 SNHLY, CDR2 FYNNEI. This CDR3 reads CASTLESGTGFAYEQYF. The CDR3 DNA is TGTGCCAGCACGTTAGAGTCTGGGACAGGGTTTGCCTACGAGCAGTACTTC.

This chain joins TRBV5-4 and TRBJ1-1; a possible D gene is TRBD1 (6 bases). Trimming cost V 4 bases and J 1 base, with 11 bases left between them. Germline V lookup: CDR1 SGHNT, CDR2 YYREEE (reference sequence). CDR3 length: 14 residues. In nucleotides, the CDR3 is TGTGCCAGCAGCCCGCGGGGGGCGAACACTGAAGCTTTCTTT. This codes for CASSPRGANTEAFF.

The CDR3 loop is CASSLSDEQYF. CDR3 nucleotide sequence: TGTGCCAGCAGCTTGTCGGATGAGCAGTACTTC. This chain links TRBV5-4 with TRBJ2-7; no clear D gene. CDR1 is SGHNT, CDR2 YYREEE, per germline (reference sequence). This CDR3 contains 11 residues. V was trimmed by 1 base and J by 7 bases, leaving 6 bases between them.

The rearrangement links TRBV6-1 to TRBJ1-5, with D maybe TRBD1 (5 bases). The germline V gene encodes CDR1 MNHNS and CDR2 SASEGT. The CDR3 loop spans 13 amino acids. Deletions cut 9 bases from V and 3 bases from J, with 12 bases between. This chain's CDR3 is CASGEGHNQPQHF. CDR3 nucleotide sequence: TGTGCCAGTGGAGAGGGGCACAATCAGCCCCAGCATTTT.

The chain couples TRBV7-9 to TRBJ1-4, with D unresolved. This CDR3 contains 15 residues. The germline V gene encodes CDR1 SEHNR and CDR2 FQNEAQ (reference sequence). Trimming pared 2 bases from V and 5 bases from J, leaving 12 bases between. The CDR3 region is CASSLTTDVNEKLFF. CDR3 DNA sequence: TGTGCCAGCAGCTTAACGACGGATGTCAATGAAAAACTGTTTTTT.

In regard to this clone: Other DNA sequences within the sample encode an identical CDR3. This CDR3 reads CASSLGSGPYNEQFF. The CDR3 region has the DNA TGCGCCAGCAGCTTGGGGTCAGGGCCCTACAATGAGCAGTTCTTC. The genes are TRBV5-1 and TRBJ2-1; D is possibly TRBD1 (5 bases). Deletions cut 0 bases from V and 2 bases from J, with 9 bases between. The CDR3 totals 15 residues. The germline V gene has CDR1 SGHRS and CDR2 YFSETQ.

The genes are TRBV15 and TRBJ1-5, with 9 positions matching TRBD1. J was trimmed by 6 bases and V by 0 bases; bases with no gene match: 3. Germline V gene lookup returns CDR1 LNHNV and CDR2 YYDKDF (reference sequence). CDR3 length: 15 residues. The CDR3, as DNA: TGTGCCACCAGCAGAGATCTGACAGGGGGTCAGCCCCAGCATTTT. Translation: CATSRDLTGGQPQHF.

V gene TRBV7-9 combines with J gene TRBJ2-5; unclear D gene. The germline V and J ends were trimmed by 0 bases and 4 bases, with 18 bases remaining between them. In germline, CDR1 is SEHNR, CDR2 FQNEAQ (reference sequence). The CDR3 runs 17 residues. In nucleotides, the CDR3 is TGTGCCAGCAGCTTAGCGGGCGCAGTTTTATCACCAGAGACCCAGTACTTC. It specifies CASSLAGAVLSPETQYF.

The CDR3 is CAISVSQGNEKLFF. DNA of the CDR3: TGTGCCATCAGTGTGTCTCAGGGGAATGAAAAACTGTTTTTT. The chain joins TRBV10-3 to TRBJ1-4, with D perhaps matching TRBD1 (6 bases). Between the trimmed V and J ends, which lost 4 bases and 5 bases, there was a span of 11 bases. CDR3 length equals 14 residues. Germline V gene lookup returns CDR1 ENHRY and CDR2 SYGVKD.

The chain recombines TRBV9 with TRBJ2-5, with D hard to call. The CDR3 runs 14 residues. CDR1 SGDLS and CDR2 YYNGEE come from the germline V gene. Trimming shortened V by 4 bases and J by 7 bases, and 17 bases separated the two germline ends. In nucleotides, the CDR3 is TGTGCCAGCAGCTCAACGGCCGCCGTTAGGACCCAGTACTTC. Translated: CASSSTAAVRTQYF. The full variable domain, in which reference TRBV9 and TRBJ2-5 provide the parts outside the CDR3, is DSGVTQTPKHLITATGQRVTLRCSPRSGDLSVYWYQQSLDQGLQFLIQYYNGEERAKGNILERFSAQQFPDLHSELNLSSLELGDSALYFCASSSTAAVRTQYFGPGTRLLVL.

This sequence joins TRBV19 and TRBJ1-5, with 12 nucleotides matching TRBD1. Germline V gene lookup returns CDR1 LNHDA and CDR2 SQIVND (reference sequence). V lost 3 bases to trimming and J lost 6 bases; unmatched junction nucleotides: 9. The CDR3 is 17 amino acids. In nucleotides, the CDR3 is TGTGCCAGTAGTATCCCGGGACAGGGGGCGTCGGGTCAGCCCCAGCATTTT. Protein: CASSIPGQGASGQPQHF.

The gene calls are TRBV11-1 and TRBJ2-1; 10 bases are shared with TRBD2. CDR3 length equals 18 residues. The germline V gene encodes CDR1 SGHAT and CDR2 FQDESV (reference sequence). The junction had 11 bases not matched to a gene; V was cut back by 2 bases and J by 4 bases. The CDR3 DNA reads as TGTGCCAGCAGCTTAAACGGGGGGAGGACTAGCGGTTACAATGAGCAGTTCTTC. Translation gives CASSLNGGRTSGYNEQFF.

This clone appeared once. The chain recombines TRBV2 with TRBJ1-1; D is ambiguous. Germline assignment: CDR1 SNHLY and CDR2 FYNNEI. The CDR3 runs to 14 residues. The V and J ends lost 6 bases and 0 bases respectively, with 11 bases between them. CDR3 residues: CASSLSIMNTEAFF. The CDR3 region has the DNA TGTGCCAGCAGCTTGAGCATCATGAACACTGAAGCTTTCTTT.

This chain uses TRBV11-2 with TRBJ2-1; D is possibly TRBD2 (6 bases). This CDR3 has 14 residues. Germline loops: CDR1 SGHAT, CDR2 FQNNGV. The V and J ends lost 4 bases and 7 bases respectively, with 14 bases between them. CDR3 DNA: TGTGCCAGCAGCTCCTCTCTTCTAGCGAATGAGCAGTTCTTC. Translating gives CASSSSLLANEQFF.